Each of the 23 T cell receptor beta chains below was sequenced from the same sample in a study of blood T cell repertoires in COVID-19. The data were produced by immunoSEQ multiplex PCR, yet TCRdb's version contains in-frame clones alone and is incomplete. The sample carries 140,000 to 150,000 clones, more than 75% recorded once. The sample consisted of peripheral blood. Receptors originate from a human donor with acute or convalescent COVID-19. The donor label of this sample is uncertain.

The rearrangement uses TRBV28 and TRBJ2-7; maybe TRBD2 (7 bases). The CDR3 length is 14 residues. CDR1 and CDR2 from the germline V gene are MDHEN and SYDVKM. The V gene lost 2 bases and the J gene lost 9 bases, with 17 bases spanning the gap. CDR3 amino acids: CASSLTGTSGVQYF. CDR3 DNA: TGTGCCAGCAGTTTAACGGGGACAAGCGGGGTGCAGTACTTC.

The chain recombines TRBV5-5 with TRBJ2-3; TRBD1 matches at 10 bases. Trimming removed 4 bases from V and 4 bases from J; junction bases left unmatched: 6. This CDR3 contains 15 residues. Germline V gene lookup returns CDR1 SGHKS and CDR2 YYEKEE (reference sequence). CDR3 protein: CASSLATGGPDTQYF. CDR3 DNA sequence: TGTGCCAGCAGCCTAGCGACAGGGGGCCCAGATACGCAGTATTTT.

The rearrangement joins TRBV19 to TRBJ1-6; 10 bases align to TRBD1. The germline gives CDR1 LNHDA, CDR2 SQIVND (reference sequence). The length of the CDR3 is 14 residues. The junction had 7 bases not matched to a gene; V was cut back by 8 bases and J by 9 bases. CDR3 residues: CASRRQGAASPLHF. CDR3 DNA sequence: TGTGCCAGTCGGAGACAGGGGGCTGCTTCACCCCTCCACTTT.

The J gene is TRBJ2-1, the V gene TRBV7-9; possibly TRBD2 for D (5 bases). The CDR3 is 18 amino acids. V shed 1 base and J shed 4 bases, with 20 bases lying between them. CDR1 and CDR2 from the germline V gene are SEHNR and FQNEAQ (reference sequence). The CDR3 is CASSLVWTGRGKYNEQFF. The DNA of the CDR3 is TGTGCCAGCAGCTTAGTTTGGACTGGCCGTGGAAAGTACAATGAGCAGTTCTTC.

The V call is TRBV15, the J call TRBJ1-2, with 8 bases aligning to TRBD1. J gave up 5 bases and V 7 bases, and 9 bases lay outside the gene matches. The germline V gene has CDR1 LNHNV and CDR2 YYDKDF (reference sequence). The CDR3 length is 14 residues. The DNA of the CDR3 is TGTGCCACCAACCAGGACAGGGCCGTTTATGGCTACACCTTC. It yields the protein CATNQDRAVYGYTF.

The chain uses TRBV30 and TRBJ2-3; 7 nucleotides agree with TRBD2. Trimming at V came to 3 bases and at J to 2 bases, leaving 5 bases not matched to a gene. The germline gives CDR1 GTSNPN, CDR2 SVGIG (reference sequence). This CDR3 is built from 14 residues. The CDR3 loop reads CAWSPLASTDTQYF. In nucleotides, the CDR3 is TGTGCCTGGAGCCCACTAGCGTCCACAGATACGCAGTATTTT.

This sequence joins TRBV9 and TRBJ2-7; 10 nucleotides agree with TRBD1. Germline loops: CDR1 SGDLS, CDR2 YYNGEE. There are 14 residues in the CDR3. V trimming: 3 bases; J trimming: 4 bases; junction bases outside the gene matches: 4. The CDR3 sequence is CASSARQGAYEQYF. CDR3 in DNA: TGTGCCAGCAGCGCCCGACAGGGGGCTTACGAGCAGTACTTC.

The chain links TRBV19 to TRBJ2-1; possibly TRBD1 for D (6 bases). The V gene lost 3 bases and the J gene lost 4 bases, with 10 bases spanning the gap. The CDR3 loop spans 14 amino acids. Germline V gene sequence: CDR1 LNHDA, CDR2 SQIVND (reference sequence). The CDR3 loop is CASSMWDIYNEQFF. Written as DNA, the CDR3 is TGTGCCAGTAGTATGTGGGACATATACAATGAGCAGTTCTTC.

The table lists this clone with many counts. The CDR3 DNA reads TGCGCCAGCAGTCTCCCGTCCAATGAGCAGTTCTTC. Translated: CASSLPSNEQFF. The chain couples TRBV5-1 to TRBJ2-1; D gene uncertain. This CDR3 comprises 12 residues. Trimming took off 5 bases at V and 6 bases at J, with 9 bases between the two ends. The germline V gene encodes CDR1 SGHRS and CDR2 YFSETQ.

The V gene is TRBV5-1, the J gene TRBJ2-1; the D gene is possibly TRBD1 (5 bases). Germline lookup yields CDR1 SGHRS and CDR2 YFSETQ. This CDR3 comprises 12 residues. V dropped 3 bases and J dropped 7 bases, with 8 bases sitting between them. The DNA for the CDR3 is TGCGCCAGCAGCTCATCAGGGAATGAGCAGTTCTTC. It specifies CASSSSGNEQFF. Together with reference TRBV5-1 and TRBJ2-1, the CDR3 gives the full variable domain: KAGVTQTPRYLIKTRGQQVTLSCSPISGHRSVSWYQQTPGQGLQFLFEYFSETQRNKGNFPGRFSGRQFSNSRSEMNVSTLELGDSALYLCASSSSGNEQFFGPGTRLTVL.

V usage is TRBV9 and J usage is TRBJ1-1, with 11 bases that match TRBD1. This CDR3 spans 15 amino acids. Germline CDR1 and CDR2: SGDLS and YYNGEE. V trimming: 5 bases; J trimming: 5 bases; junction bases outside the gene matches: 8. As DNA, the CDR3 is TGTGCCAGCAGGGACGGGACAGGGGGTGAGACTGAAGCTTTCTTT. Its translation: CASRDGTGGETEAFF.

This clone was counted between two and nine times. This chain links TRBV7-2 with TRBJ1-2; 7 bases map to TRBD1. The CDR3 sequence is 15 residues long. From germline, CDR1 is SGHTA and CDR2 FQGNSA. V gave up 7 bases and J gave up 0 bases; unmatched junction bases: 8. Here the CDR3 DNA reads TGTGCCAGCACCCGACAGGGACGCTCTAACTATGGCTACACCTTC. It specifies CASTRQGRSNYGYTF. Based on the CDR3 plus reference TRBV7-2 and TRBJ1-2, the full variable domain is GAGVSQSPSNKVTEKGKDVELRCDPISGHTALYWYRQSLGQGLEFLIYFQGNSAPDKSGLPSDRFSAERTGGSVSTLTIQRTQQEDSAVYLCASTRQGRSNYGYTFGSGTRLTVV.

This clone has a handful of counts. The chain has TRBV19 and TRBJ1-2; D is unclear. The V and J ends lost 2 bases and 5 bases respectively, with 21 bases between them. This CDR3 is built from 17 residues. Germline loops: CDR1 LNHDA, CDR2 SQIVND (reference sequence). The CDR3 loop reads CASSIRRGTEVWYGYTF. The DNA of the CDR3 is TGTGCCAGTAGTATAAGGCGGGGTACGGAGGTTTGGTATGGCTACACCTTC.

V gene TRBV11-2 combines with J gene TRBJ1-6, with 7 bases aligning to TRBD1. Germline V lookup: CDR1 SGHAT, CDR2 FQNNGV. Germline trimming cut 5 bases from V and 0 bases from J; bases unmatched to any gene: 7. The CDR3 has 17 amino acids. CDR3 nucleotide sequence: TGTGCCAGCAGCCACCGCGCAGGGGGCTCCTATAATTCACCCCTCCACTTT. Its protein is CASSHRAGGSYNSPLHF.

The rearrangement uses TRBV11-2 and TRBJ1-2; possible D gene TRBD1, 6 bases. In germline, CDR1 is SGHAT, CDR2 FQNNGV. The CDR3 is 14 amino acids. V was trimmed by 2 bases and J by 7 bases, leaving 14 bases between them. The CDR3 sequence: CASSLLQGRGGYTF. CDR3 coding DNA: TGTGCCAGCAGCTTATTACAGGGTAGGGGTGGCTACACCTTC.

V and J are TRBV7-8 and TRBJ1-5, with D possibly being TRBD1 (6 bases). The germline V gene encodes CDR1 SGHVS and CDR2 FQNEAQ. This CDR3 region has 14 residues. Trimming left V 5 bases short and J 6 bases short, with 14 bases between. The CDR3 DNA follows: TGTGCCAGCAGCCGAGACGGGGGGCGTCAGCCCCAGCATTTT. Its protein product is CASSRDGGRQPQHF.

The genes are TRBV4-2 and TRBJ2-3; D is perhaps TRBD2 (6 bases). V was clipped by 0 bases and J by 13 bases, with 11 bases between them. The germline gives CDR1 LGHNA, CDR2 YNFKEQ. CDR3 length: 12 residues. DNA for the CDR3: TGTGCCAGCAGCCAAGATGGAGGGGAGAAGTATTTT. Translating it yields CASSQDGGEKYF.

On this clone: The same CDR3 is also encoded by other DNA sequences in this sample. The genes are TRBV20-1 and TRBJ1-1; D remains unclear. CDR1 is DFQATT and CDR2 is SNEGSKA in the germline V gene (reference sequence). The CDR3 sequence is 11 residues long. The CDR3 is CRASGNTEAFF. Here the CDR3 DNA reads TGCAGGGCCAGCGGGAACACTGAAGCTTTCTTT.

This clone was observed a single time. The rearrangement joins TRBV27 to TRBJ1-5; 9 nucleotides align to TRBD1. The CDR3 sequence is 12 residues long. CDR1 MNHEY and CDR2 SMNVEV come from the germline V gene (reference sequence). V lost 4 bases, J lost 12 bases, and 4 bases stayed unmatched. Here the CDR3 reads CASSSPGQGQHF. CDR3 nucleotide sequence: TGTGCCAGCAGTTCTCCGGGACAGGGCCAGCATTTT.

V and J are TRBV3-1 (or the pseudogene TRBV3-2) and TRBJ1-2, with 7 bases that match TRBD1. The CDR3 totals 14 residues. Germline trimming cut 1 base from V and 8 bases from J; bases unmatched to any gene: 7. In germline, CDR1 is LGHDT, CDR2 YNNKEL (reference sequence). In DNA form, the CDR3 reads TGTGCCAGCAGCCAAGCTGACAGGGTTAACGGCTACACCTTC. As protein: CASSQADRVNGYTF.

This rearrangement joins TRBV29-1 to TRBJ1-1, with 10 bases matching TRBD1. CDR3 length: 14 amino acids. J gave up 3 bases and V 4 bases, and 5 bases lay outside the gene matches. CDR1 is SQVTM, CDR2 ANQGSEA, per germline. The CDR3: CSVVAGTGDTEAFF. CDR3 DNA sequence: TGCAGCGTTGTTGCCGGGACAGGGGACACTGAAGCTTTCTTT. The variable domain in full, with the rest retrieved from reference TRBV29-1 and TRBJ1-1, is SAVISQKPSRDICQRGTSLTIQCQVDSQVTMMFWYRQQPGQSLTLIATANQGSEATYESGFVIDKFPISRPNLTFSTLTVSNMSPEDSSIYLCSVVAGTGDTEAFFGQGTRLTVV.

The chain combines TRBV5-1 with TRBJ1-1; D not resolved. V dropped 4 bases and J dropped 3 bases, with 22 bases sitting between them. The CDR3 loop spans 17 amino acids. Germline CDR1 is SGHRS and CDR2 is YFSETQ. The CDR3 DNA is TGCGCCAGCAGCCCCTCCCCCCAGGCCCGCACGGACACTGAAGCTTTCTTT. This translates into CASSPSPQARTDTEAFF.

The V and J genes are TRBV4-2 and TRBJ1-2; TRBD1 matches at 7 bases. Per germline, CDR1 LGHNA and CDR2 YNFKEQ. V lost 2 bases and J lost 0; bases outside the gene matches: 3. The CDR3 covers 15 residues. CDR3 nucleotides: TGTGCCAGCAGCCAACCCGGGACAGCTAACTATGGCTACACCTTC. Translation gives CASSQPGTANYGYTF.